This T cell receptor (beta chain) comes out of a study of blood T cells in healthy people across ages. Findings and caveats of the study: The unsorted PBMCs prevented any conclusive comparison of naive versus antigen-experienced cells. Versus aged donors, long-lived donors had higher diversity and more naive CD4+ cells.

This CDR3 contains 15 residues. Germline V lookup: CDR1 SGHTA, CDR2 FQGNSA. V was shortened by 5 bases and J by 0 bases, with 8 bases between the two germline ends. Regarding this clonotype: Its antigen is as yet unknown.

Alongside a J-beta primer mix, a sample-barcoded 5' primer served in a second PCR lasting 7 to 11 cycles. The template-switch adaptor was a 5' adaptor with 12 random nucleotides. It tagged each cDNA molecule. TCRdb redid the calling of the 5' RACE reads with MiXCR, one entry per CDR3 protein. In the table there are hundreds of thousands of distinct CDR3 sequences, around half of which are singletons. Peripheral blood from each donor was collected in a volume of approximately 10 milliliters. The sequenced sample was blood. The clonotype originates from an elderly man in good health. The chain uses TRBV7-2 and TRBJ2-6; tentatively, D is TRBD2 (5 bases). The CDR3 protein is CASSTAGSGANVLTF. In DNA form, the CDR3 reads TGTGCCAGCAGCACGGCGGGCTCTGGGGCCAACGTCCTGACTTTC.